The rows below give T cell receptor beta chains drawn from one sample of a study of T cells in localized non-small cell lung cancer. The repertoire was sequenced with immunoSEQ multiplex PCR; TCRdb's copy has only in-frame clones and lacks some. The sample carries fewer than 95,000 clones, around 90% recorded once. Sequenced here: PBMCs, sampled before any cancer treatment. All receptors derive from a woman aged 35 to 70 with stage II squamous cell lung carcinoma. Both conserved end residues are part of each CDR3. A D gene is named only where the DNA matches it firmly. Rows may omit the clone size; those that give it use once, few, many or a size class.

j_gene,len,v_gene,d_gene,abundance,CDR3nt,CDR3aa
TRBJ2-1,16,TRBV7-8,TRBD2,.,TGTGCCAGCAGCTCCCCCCGAACTAGCGGGATGGATGAGCAGTTCTTC,CASSSPRTSGMDEQFF
TRBJ2-2,14,TRBV5-4,.,.,TGTGCCAGCAGCTTGGAGCAGGTCCCCGGGGAGCTGTTTTTT,CASSLEQVPGELFF
TRBJ1-5,13,TRBV30,.,.,TGTGCCTGGAGTGTAGGTCCCAATCAGCCCCAGCATTTT,CAWSVGPNQPQHF
TRBJ2-3,13,TRBV5-4,.,.,TGTGCCAGCAGCTTGGTGGGCTCGGGTACGCAGTATTTT,CASSLVGSGTQYF
TRBJ2-1,15,TRBV7-6,TRBD2,.,TGTGCCAGCAGCTCCGGGGGGAGCTCCTACAATGAGCAGTTCTTC,CASSSGGSSYNEQFF
TRBJ1-2,17,TRBV7-9,.,.,TGTGCCAGCAGCTTAGGACGTAGTAACGAAAGGGACTATGGCTACACCTTC,CASSLGRSNERDYGYTF
TRBJ1-2,14,TRBV7-9,.,.,TGTGCCAGCAGCTTACCCGGACAGAACTATGGCTACACCTTC,CASSLPGQNYGYTF
TRBJ1-2,14,TRBV5-4,.,few,TGTGCCAGCAGCTTGAGCGGAGGGCTGGATGGCTACACCTTC,CASSLSGGLDGYTF
TRBJ1-4,13,TRBV27,.,.,TGTGCCAGCAGAGCAAGATGGGATGAAAAACTGTTTTTT,CASRARWDEKLFF
TRBJ2-7,14,TRBV5-1,.,.,TGCGCCAGCACCCTGGGGGGTTCCAGCTACGAGCAGTACTTC,CASTLGGSSYEQYF
TRBJ2-7,21,TRBV21-1,.,.,TGTGCCAGCAGCAAAGTTACTATCTTGCGGACGATGAAGTTTATTCTCTACGAGCAGTACTTC,CASSKVTILRTMKFILYEQYF
TRBJ2-2,15,TRBV11-3,TRBD1,.,TGTGCCAGCAGTGGGACAGCACCAAACACCGGGGAGCTGTTTTTT,CASSGTAPNTGELFF
TRBJ1-5,15,TRBV27,.,few,TGTGCCAGCAGTTTCCAGGGATTGGGCAATCAGCCCCAGCATTTT,CASSFQGLGNQPQHF
TRBJ2-2,13,TRBV27,.,.,TGTGCCAGCAGTTTATCGTTCAACGGGGAGCTGTTTTTT,CASSLSFNGELFF
TRBJ2-4,13,TRBV4-1,.,once,TGCGCCAGCAGCCAACCCTCCAAAAACATTCAGTACTTC,CASSQPSKNIQYF
TRBJ1-1,12,TRBV28,.,.,TGTGCCAGCAGTTTATTGAAGGGGAGAACTTTCTTT,CASSLLKGRTFF
TRBJ1-2,13,TRBV6-6,.,once,TGTGCCAGCCGAACGGGACTTCCCTATGGCTACACCTTC,CASRTGLPYGYTF
TRBJ2-7,11,TRBV29-1,.,.,TGCAGCGTCGGGGAGTCCTACGAGCAGTACTTC,CSVGESYEQYF
TRBJ1-4,16,TRBV27,.,.,TGTGCCAGCAGTTTAAACCCCTTAGGGGTAAATGAAAAACTGTTTTTT,CASSLNPLGVNEKLFF
TRBJ1-5,14,TRBV6-1,.,.,TGTGCCAGCAGTGATTGGGGTAGCAATCAGCCCCAGCATTTT,CASSDWGSNQPQHF
TRBJ1-5,13,TRBV30,.,.,TGTGCCTGGAGTGCAGGGCTGTCTCAGCCCCAGCATTTT,CAWSAGLSQPQHF
TRBJ1-2,14,TRBV19,.,once,TGTGCCAGTAGTATTTCAGGGGCGGACTATGGCTACACCTTC,CASSISGADYGYTF
TRBJ1-6,12,TRBV6-6,.,.,TGTGCCAGCGGACAGAATAATTCACCCCTCCACTTT,CASGQNNSPLHF
TRBJ1-2,18,TRBV9,.,.,TGTGCCAGCAGCCCAACTCCCGGGACCGGGACGATGACCTATGGCTACACCTTC,CASSPTPGTGTMTYGYTF
TRBJ2-4,19,TRBV5-1,.,medium-sized,TGCGCCAGCAGCCCCGAAGAGAGGACAGGACTACTAGCCAAAAACATTCAGTACTTC,CASSPEERTGLLAKNIQYF
TRBJ2-7,15,TRBV6-1,TRBD1,once,TGTGCCAGCAGTCTCGAGCTGACAGGGAGTTACGAGCAGTACTTC,CASSLELTGSYEQYF
TRBJ2-4,14,TRBV15,TRBD1,.,TGTGCCACCAGCATAGGGGGCACCAAAAACATTCAGTACTTC,CATSIGGTKNIQYF
TRBJ2-1,17,TRBV19,.,.,TGTGCCAGTAGTATCATGACATTTCGTACGGGGTCCAACGAGCAGTTCTTC,CASSIMTFRTGSNEQFF
TRBJ2-3,14,TRBV13,.,.,TGTGCCAGCAGCCCCCGCGCAGGGTGGGGTACGCAGTATTTT,CASSPRAGWGTQYF
TRBJ1-5,14,TRBV7-9,TRBD1,.,TGTGCCAGCAGCCAGACAGGGAGCAATCAGCCCCAGCATTTT,CASSQTGSNQPQHF
TRBJ2-4,16,TRBV19,.,.,TGTGCCAGTAGTATAGACCCCGGAGGTCCCGAAAACATTCAGTACTTC,CASSIDPGGPENIQYF
TRBJ2-1,14,TRBV5-1,.,.,TGCGCCAGCAGCTTGTTACCCTCCAACAATGAGCAGTTCTTC,CASSLLPSNNEQFF
TRBJ2-1,16,TRBV5-1,TRBD1,.,TGCGCCAGCAGCTTCAGGGGGACAGGGCCCTACAATGAGCAGTTCTTC,CASSFRGTGPYNEQFF
TRBJ1-1,12,TRBV7-9,.,.,TGTGCCAGCTGTTCCTGGGACACTGAAGCTTTCTTT,CASCSWDTEAFF
TRBJ1-6,14,TRBV5-4,TRBD1,.,TGTGCCAGCAGCTTTGGACAGGGTAATTCACCCCTCCACTTT,CASSFGQGNSPLHF
TRBJ2-7,15,TRBV7-6,TRBD2,.,TGTGCCAGCAGCAGGACTAGCGGGACTTCCTACGAGCAGTACTTC,CASSRTSGTSYEQYF
TRBJ1-3,14,TRBV5-6,.,.,TGTGCCAGCAGCTTTTGGGGTTTTGTAGACACCATATATTTT,CASSFWGFVDTIYF
TRBJ2-1,15,TRBV25-1,TRBD1,.,TGTGCCAGCAGCGCCCGGGACAGGGGTAGTAATGAGCAGTTCTTC,CASSARDRGSNEQFF
TRBJ1-4,14,TRBV27,TRBD1,.,TGTGCCAGCAGGGAGGGACAGGGTTTTGGAAAACTGTTTTTT,CASREGQGFGKLFF
TRBJ1-1,13,TRBV5-6,.,.,TGTGCCAGCAGCTTGGAGGGGGTCGAGGAGGCTTTCTTT,CASSLEGVEEAFF